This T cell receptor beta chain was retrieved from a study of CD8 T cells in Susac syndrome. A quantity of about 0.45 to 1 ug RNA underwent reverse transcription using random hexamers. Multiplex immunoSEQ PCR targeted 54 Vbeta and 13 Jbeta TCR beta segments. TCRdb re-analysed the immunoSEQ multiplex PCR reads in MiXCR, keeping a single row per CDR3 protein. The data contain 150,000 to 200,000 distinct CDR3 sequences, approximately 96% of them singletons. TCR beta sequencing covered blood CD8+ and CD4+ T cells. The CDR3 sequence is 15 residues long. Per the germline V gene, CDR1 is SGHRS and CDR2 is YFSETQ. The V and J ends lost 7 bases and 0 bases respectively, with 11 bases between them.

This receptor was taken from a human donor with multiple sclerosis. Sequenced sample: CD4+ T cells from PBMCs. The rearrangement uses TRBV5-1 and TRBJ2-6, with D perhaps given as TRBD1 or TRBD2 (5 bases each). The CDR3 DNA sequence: TGCGCCAGCGGACGAGGGGACTCTGGGGCCAACGTCCTGACTTTC. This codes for CASGRGDSGANVLTF.